Presented here are 26 T cell receptor beta chains from one specimen sequenced in a study of Tregs in tolerant kidney transplant recipients. The nonmyeloablative bone marrow transplants came from related graft donors, with transient mixed chimerism. Libraries were prepared by immunoSEQ multiplex PCR; TCRdb keeps only in-frame clonotypes and omits some of them. The sample records tens of thousands of clones, 90% to 95% being singletons. The source was CD4+ T cells from blood (PBMCs), collected 12 months after the transplant. The receptor source for this set is a human patient who received a combined kidney and bone marrow transplant. Some T cells may have originated in the graft donor.

V is TRBV19 and J is TRBJ1-1; TRBD1 matches 8 bases. The CDR3 runs 13 residues. Germline V lookup: CDR1 LNHDA, CDR2 SQIVND (reference sequence). V lost 9 bases and J lost 10; bases outside the gene matches: 13. For the CDR3, the DNA is TGTGCCAGCACGAGGGGACCACAGGGGGGAGCTTTCTTT. This translates into CASTRGPQGGAFF.

V gene TRBV10-3 combines with J gene TRBJ1-4, with TRBD1 identical over 7 bases. J gave up 8 bases and V 4 bases, and 10 bases lay outside the gene matches. From germline, CDR1 is ENHRY and CDR2 SYGVKD. CDR3 size: 15 residues. The DNA for the CDR3 is TGTGCCATCAGTGGGGGGACAGTCTTTGGGGAAAAACTGTTTTTT. It encodes CAISGGTVFGEKLFF.

This chain joins TRBV7-2 and TRBJ2-1; D not resolved. The V and J ends lost 5 bases and 9 bases respectively, with 14 bases between them. The CDR3 contains 13 residues. Germline V gene data show CDR1 as SGHTA and CDR2 as FQGNSA. CDR3 sequence reads: CASSEENPAEQFF. The CDR3 bases are TGTGCCAGCAGCGAGGAGAATCCGGCTGAGCAGTTCTTC.

The DNA of the CDR3 is TGTGCTAGTGCCCCCGTATCTTTCTATGGCTACACCTTC. Translation: CASAPVSFYGYTF. V and J are TRBV12-5 and TRBJ1-2; no definite D call. The CDR3 has 13 amino acids. Germline lookup yields CDR1 LGHNT and CDR2 FRNRAP. Trimming removed 7 bases at V and 4 bases at J, with 13 bases between.

The J gene is TRBJ1-2, the V gene TRBV7-8; 8 positions match TRBD1. V shed 5 bases and J 4 bases; nucleotides not matched to a gene: 6. This CDR3 is 14 amino acids long. CDR1 is SGHVS and CDR2 is FQNEAQ in the germline V gene. CDR3 amino acids: CASSQDRAGYGYTF. In nucleotides, the CDR3 is TGTGCCAGCAGCCAGGACAGGGCCGGCTATGGCTACACCTTC.

The V and J genes are TRBV6-6 and TRBJ2-1; 7 bases match TRBD1. V was clipped by 4 bases and J by 13 bases; unmatched bases: 4. The CDR3 has 11 amino acids. The V gene's germline CDR1 is MNHNY and CDR2 SVGAGI (reference sequence). The chain's CDR3 is CASSLQGCQFF. CDR3 nucleotide sequence: TGTGCCAGCAGTTTACAGGGGTGTCAGTTCTTC.

The chain combines TRBV7-6 with TRBJ2-5; weak D call: TRBD2 (6 bases). Between the trimmed V and J ends, which lost 3 bases and 2 bases, there was a span of 16 bases. Germline V lookup: CDR1 SGHVS, CDR2 FNYEAQ. The CDR3 is made up of 16 amino acids. The CDR3, as DNA: TGTGCCAGCAGCTTGGGTAGGACTAAGACGCAAGAGACCCAGTACTTC. It is translated as CASSLGRTKTQETQYF.

A remark on this clone: This sample includes further DNA sequences coding for the same CDR3. The J gene is TRBJ2-5, the V gene TRBV5-1; 9 bases align to TRBD2. This CDR3 contains 14 residues. Germline assignment: CDR1 SGHRS and CDR2 YFSETQ. With 5 bases clipped from V and 4 bases from J, the junction kept 6 bases outside the gene matches. The CDR3 DNA follows: TGCGCCAGCAGAAGGCGGGAGGGCCGAGAGACCCAGTACTTC. This translates into CASRRREGRETQYF.

The rearrangement joins TRBV11-3 to TRBJ2-1, with D maybe TRBD1 (7 bases). The length of the CDR3 is 16 residues. V was clipped by 1 base and J by 6 bases, with 16 bases between them. Germline values: CDR1 SGHNT, CDR2 YENEEA. CDR3 in DNA: TGTGCCAGCAGCTTAGGACTCAGGGGGGTTGGCAATGAGCAGTTCTTC. It codes for CASSLGLRGVGNEQFF.

This sequence joins TRBV6-1 and TRBJ2-5, with no clear D. Trimming cost V 3 bases and J 4 bases, with 12 bases left between them. Looked up from germline, CDR1 is MNHNS and CDR2 is SASEGT. The CDR3 runs 14 residues. CDR3 sequence: CASSESGSPETQYF. CDR3 nucleotides: TGTGCCAGCAGTGAGTCGGGTAGTCCAGAGACCCAGTACTTC.

This chain uses TRBV10-3 with TRBJ2-1; 9 nucleotides match TRBD1. Unmatched junction bases numbered 13, after V lost 11 bases and J lost 8 bases. This CDR3 has 14 residues. The germline CDR1 and CDR2 sequences are ENHRY and SYGVKD. For the CDR3, the DNA is TGTGCCCTTTCAAGGGGGACAGGGTTCGATGAGCAGTTCTTC. As protein: CALSRGTGFDEQFF.

The genes are TRBV27 and TRBJ2-1; 9 bases align to TRBD2. CDR3 size: 16 residues. The germline V gene has CDR1 MNHEY and CDR2 SMNVEV (reference sequence). With V trimmed by 2 bases and J by 8 bases, 10 bases remained unmatched. The CDR3 DNA is TGTGCCAGCAGTTTAAGAGTGATAGCGGGAGATTATGAGCAGTTCTTC. Protein: CASSLRVIAGDYEQFF.

In the case of this clone: The germline gene is not matched at one end of the junction; a read error may be the cause. Other nucleotide sequences in the sample specify the same CDR3. This chain joins TRBV2 and TRBJ1-6; D uncertain. The germline V gene encodes CDR1 SNHLY and CDR2 FYNNEI. The CDR3 has 15 residues. For the CDR3, the DNA is TGTGCCAGCATTCGGTCAAGCTCCTATAATTCCCCCCTCCACTTT. It specifies CASIRSSSYNSPLHF.

This clone was counted a single time. V is TRBV19 and J is TRBJ1-1; D gene ambiguous. The ends were cut back, 7 bases at V and 7 bases at J, with 25 bases in the middle. The germline V gene encodes CDR1 LNHDA and CDR2 SQIVND (reference sequence). The CDR3 has 16 amino acids. The CDR3 nucleotides are TGTGCCAGTATGGAAAACCCACACCGAAAAGGGAGTGAAGCTTTCTTT. It is translated as CASMENPHRKGSEAFF. Combining the CDR3 with reference TRBV19 and TRBJ1-1 gives the whole variable domain DGGITQSPKYLFRKEGQNVTLSCEQNLNHDAMYWYRQDPGQGLRLIYYSQIVNDFQKGDIAEGYSVSREKKESFPLTVTSAQKNPTAFYLCASMENPHRKGSEAFFGQGTRLTVV.

V gene TRBV9 combines with J gene TRBJ1-5; D might be TRBD1 (5 bases). The CDR3 sequence is 15 residues long. From germline, CDR1 is SGDLS and CDR2 YYNGEE. Deletions cut 0 bases from V and 3 bases from J, with 10 bases between. Written as DNA, the CDR3 is TGTGCCAGCAGCGTAGCAGGGAATAACAATCAGCCCCAGCATTTT. Protein: CASSVAGNNNQPQHF.

The chain couples TRBV19 to TRBJ2-3, with TRBD2 matching over 13 bases. V was clipped by 6 bases and J by 14 bases; unmatched bases: 11. The length of the CDR3 is 14 residues. In germline, CDR1 is LNHDA, CDR2 SQIVND (reference sequence). The CDR3 loop reads CASSPPGLAGVGYF. As DNA, the CDR3 is TGTGCCAGTAGCCCCCCCGGACTAGCGGGGGTCGGGTATTTT.

The chain couples TRBV6-4 to TRBJ1-4; maybe TRBD1 (5 bases). The V gene lost 7 bases and the J gene lost 4 bases, with 22 bases spanning the gap. CDR1 is MRHNA, CDR2 SNTAGT, per germline. The CDR3 runs to 17 residues. CDR3 residues: CASTGVSTGTVNEKLFF. As DNA, the CDR3 is TGTGCCAGCACGGGGGTTAGTACCGGGACGGTTAATGAAAAACTGTTTTTT.

The chain is built from TRBV28 and TRBJ2-3; D ambiguous. CDR1 is MDHEN and CDR2 is SYDVKM in the germline V gene. This CDR3 has 14 residues. Between the trimmed V and J ends, which lost 3 bases and 4 bases, there was a span of 11 bases. CDR3 in DNA: TGTGCCAGCAGTTTTCCCGCAGATCCAGATACGCAGTATTTT. This translates into CASSFPADPDTQYF.

The chain joins TRBV11-2 to TRBJ2-2; 10 bases agree with TRBD2. This CDR3 spans 17 amino acids. The junction had 8 bases not matched to a gene; V was cut back by 5 bases and J by 2 bases. Per germline, CDR1 SGHAT and CDR2 FQNNGV. CDR3 DNA: TGTGCCAGCAGCCTCCTACTAGCGGGGTTTAACACCGGGGAGCTGTTTTTT. Translation gives CASSLLLAGFNTGELFF. The complete variable domain, with remaining parts taken from reference TRBV11-2 and TRBJ2-2, reads EAGVAQSPRYKIIEKRQSVAFWCNPISGHATLYWYQQILGQGPKLLIQFQNNGVVDDSQLPKDRFSAERLKGVDSTLKIQPAKLEDSAVYLCASSLLLAGFNTGELFFGEGSRLTVL.

On this clone: Its ends do not fully match the called genes, so a read error is possible. The chain carries TRBV9 and TRBJ2-3, with D perhaps matching TRBD1 (5 bases). Germline V lookup: CDR1 SGDLS, CDR2 YYNGEE. The CDR3 length is 13 residues. In DNA form, the CDR3 reads TGTGCCAGCAGTCAAGTTTCGACAGACACGCAGTATTTT. It yields the protein CASSQVSTDTQYF.

DNA for the CDR3: TGTGCCAGCAAACTGGGATGGAGGACTGAAGCTTTCTTT. Protein: CASKLGWRTEAFF. The gene calls are TRBV6-5 and TRBJ1-1; no reliable D call. The CDR3 sequence is 13 residues long. CDR1 and CDR2 (germline): MNHEY, SVGAGI. V was shortened by 7 bases and J by 5 bases, with 14 bases between the two germline ends.

The rearrangement uses TRBV29-1 and TRBJ2-3, with 7 bases aligning to TRBD1. The germline gives CDR1 SQVTM, CDR2 ANQGSEA. This CDR3 has 15 residues. The CDR3 bases are TGCAGTACGGGTGGGCCGGGACAGTACACAGATACGCAGTATTTT. Translated: CSTGGPGQYTDTQYF.

V is TRBV14 and J is TRBJ2-1, with TRBD2 identical over 8 bases. In germline, CDR1 is SGHDN, CDR2 FVKESK. There are 16 residues in the CDR3. The ends lost 0 bases at V and 5 bases at J; junction bases unmatched: 6. The CDR3 loop is CASSQEGSGGNNEQFF. In nucleotides, the CDR3 is TGTGCCAGCAGCCAAGAGGGGAGCGGGGGAAACAATGAGCAGTTCTTC.

J is TRBJ1-5 and V is TRBV27; D is uncertain. The V gene lost 8 bases and the J gene lost 3 bases, with 17 bases spanning the gap. This CDR3 comprises 15 residues. In germline, CDR1 is MNHEY, CDR2 SMNVEV (reference sequence). This chain's CDR3 is CASRGQDRFNQPQHF. The CDR3 region has the DNA TGTGCCAGCCGAGGGCAGGACCGCTTCAATCAGCCCCAGCATTTT.

The chain combines TRBV18 with TRBJ2-3; no definite D call. Germline CDR1 reads KGHSH; CDR2 reads LQKENI. Trimming took 3 bases from V and 3 from J, leaving 4 bases between them. The CDR3 length is 12 residues. The CDR3 region is CASSPPTDTQYF. DNA for the CDR3: TGTGCCAGCTCACCTCCGACAGATACGCAGTATTTT.

The chain links TRBV6-1 to TRBJ1-4, with D perhaps TRBD1 (5 bases). Trimming removed 4 bases from V and 5 bases from J, with 11 bases in between. The CDR3 is made up of 14 amino acids. CDR1 is MNHNS and CDR2 is SASEGT in the germline V gene. The CDR3 here is CASSGGTSNEKLFF. The CDR3 nucleotides are TGTGCCAGCAGTGGCGGGACGTCGAATGAAAAACTGTTTTTT.